Listed below are T cell receptor beta chains from one sample, sequenced in a study of T cell responses to AZD1222 COVID-19 vaccine. Only in-frame clones appear in the TCRdb table, and some are missing; sequencing was by immunoSEQ multiplex PCR. Of around 130,000 clones listed, 80% to 90% are singletons. The sample was peripheral blood, taken on day 0 of AZD1222 vaccination. The receptors come from an adult in good health. CDR3s include the opening cysteine and the closing phenylalanine or tryptophan. A D gene is named only where the DNA matches it firmly. Expanded clones get a size class; other rows say once, few or many, or leave the size out.

j_call,d_call,cdr3_length,v_call,clone_size,cdr3_nt,cdr3_aa
TRBJ1-1,NA,11,TRBV10-3,NA,TGTGCCATCAAGGGGAACACTGAAGCTTTCTTT,CAIKGNTEAFF
TRBJ1-4,TRBD1,15,TRBV7-8,NA,TGTGCCAGCAGCCCTAACAGGGGCAGGACGGAAAAACTGTTTTTT,CASSPNRGRTEKLFF
TRBJ2-3,NA,16,TRBV5-1,NA,TGCGCCAGCAGCTTACTGAGACAGTCAGACACAGATACGCAGTATTTT,CASSLLRQSDTDTQYF
TRBJ1-3,NA,16,TRBV7-9,once,TGTGCCAGCAGCGCCCCCGGTCAGCGCTCTGGAAACACCATATATTTT,CASSAPGQRSGNTIYF
TRBJ1-5,TRBD1,17,TRBV3-1/TRBV3-2,NA,TGTGCCAGCAGCTCACGGACAGGGTCGGACCGTAATCAGCCCCAGCATTTT,CASSSRTGSDRNQPQHF
TRBJ1-1,NA,13,TRBV27,NA,TGTGCCAGCAGTTTTGTGGTGGGCACTGAAGCTTTCTTT,CASSFVVGTEAFF
TRBJ1-2,NA,16,TRBV4-1,NA,TGCGCCAGCAGCCAAGAAATTGGGCTTTGGGCCTATGGCTACACCTTC,CASSQEIGLWAYGYTF
TRBJ1-1,NA,11,TRBV7-9,NA,TGTGCCAGCAGTCGTTTTACCGAAGCTTTCTTT,CASSRFTEAFF
TRBJ2-1,TRBD2,13,TRBV6-4,NA,TGTGCCAGCAGTGAAATAACTAGCGGTGAGCAGTTCTTC,CASSEITSGEQFF
TRBJ2-5,NA,10,TRBV20-1,NA,TGCAGTGCCGGCACAGAGACCCAGTACTTC,CSAGTETQYF
TRBJ1-5,NA,14,TRBV6-5,NA,TGTGCCAGCGGGATGCGGACAGTCAATCAGCCCCAGCATTTT,CASGMRTVNQPQHF
TRBJ1-2,NA,15,TRBV9,NA,TGTGCCAGCAGCGTAATGGGGTCATTAGCGAATGGCTACACCTTC,CASSVMGSLANGYTF
TRBJ2-5,TRBD1,15,TRBV3-1/TRBV3-2,NA,TGTGCCAGCACCGACTCTCCGGGACAGTCAGAGACCCAGTACTTC,CASTDSPGQSETQYF
TRBJ2-7,NA,15,TRBV27,NA,TGTGCCAGCAGTTTATGGGCAGGAGGCTCCTACGAGCAGTACTTC,CASSLWAGGSYEQYF
TRBJ1-5,TRBD1,15,TRBV27,NA,TGTGCCAGCAGTCTGGACAGGGCTAGTAGGCAGCCCCAGCATTTT,CASSLDRASRQPQHF
TRBJ1-3,NA,15,TRBV2,NA,TGTGCCAGCAGTATCGTCACATTCTCTGGAAACACCATATATTTT,CASSIVTFSGNTIYF
TRBJ2-7,TRBD1,16,TRBV11-2,NA,TGTGCCAGCAGCTTAGATGGGAACAGGGGCACCTACGAGCAGTACTTC,CASSLDGNRGTYEQYF
TRBJ1-5,TRBD1,16,TRBV7-8,NA,TGTGCCAGCAGCTTGGGGACAGCTTATAGCAATCAGCCCCAGCATTTT,CASSLGTAYSNQPQHF
TRBJ2-4,TRBD1,17,TRBV4-2,NA,TGTGCCAGCAGCCAACGGGGGACAGGGTTTAGTGGAAACATTCAGTACTTC,CASSQRGTGFSGNIQYF
TRBJ1-1,NA,14,TRBV7-2,NA,TGTGCCAGCAGCTTAGTTGGGGGCAACACTGAAGCTTTCTTT,CASSLVGGNTEAFF
TRBJ2-3,NA,16,TRBV18,NA,TGTGCCAGCTCACAAATCAGTCTCGGGGCTGGAGATACGCAGTATTTT,CASSQISLGAGDTQYF
TRBJ2-7,TRBD1,15,TRBV6-2/TRBV6-3,NA,TGTGCCAGCAGTTACGCGGGACAGGGGAAATACGAGCAGTACTTC,CASSYAGQGKYEQYF